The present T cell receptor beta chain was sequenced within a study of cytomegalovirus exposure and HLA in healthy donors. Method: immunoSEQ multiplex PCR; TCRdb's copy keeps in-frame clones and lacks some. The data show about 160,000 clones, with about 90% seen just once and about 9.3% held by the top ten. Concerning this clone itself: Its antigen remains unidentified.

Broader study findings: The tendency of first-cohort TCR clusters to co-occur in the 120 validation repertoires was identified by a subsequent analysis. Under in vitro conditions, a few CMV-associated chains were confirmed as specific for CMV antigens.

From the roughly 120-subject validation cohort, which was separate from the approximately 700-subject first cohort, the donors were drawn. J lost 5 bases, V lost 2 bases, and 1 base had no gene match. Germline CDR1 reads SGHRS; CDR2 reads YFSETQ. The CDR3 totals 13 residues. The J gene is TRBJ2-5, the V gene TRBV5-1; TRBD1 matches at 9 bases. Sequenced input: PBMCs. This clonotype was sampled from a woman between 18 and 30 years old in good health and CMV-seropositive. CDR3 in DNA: TGCGCCAGCAGCTTTGGACAGGGGGAGACCCAGTACTTC. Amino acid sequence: CASSFGQGETQYF.